This TCR beta chain emerged from a study of a mutant IDH1 vaccine in newly diagnosed glioma. About the research overall: Treated patients, averaging about 40 years, were roughly 62% male and around 38% female. The study's findings and limits: Immune responses induced by the vaccine were seen in approximately 93% of patients, spanning multiple MHC alleles. Changes in top peripheral clonotypes did not appear linked to pseudoprogression.

As concerns this clone: Its matching antigen is unknown.

Clones were sequenced by immunoSEQ multiplex PCR, and TCRdb holds only the in-frame ones, with some missing. The data show tens of thousands of clones, with roughly 82% seen just once and roughly 3.3% held by the top ten. As for time point: week 5, during vaccination. Mutant IDH1 20-mer peptide, at 300 ug, made up each vaccine dose, with topical imiquimod. The sample was PBMCs, taken from a glioma patient whose treatment included an IDH1 peptide vaccine. The clonotype comes from a woman between 18 and 30 years old with glioma. Some clones in this sample may be carry-over from other donors' samples.

The CDR3 sequence: CASRNVANYGYTF. CDR3 nucleotide sequence: TGTGCCAGCAGAAACGTAGCTAACTATGGCTACACCTTC. This chain connects TRBV6-5 to TRBJ1-2, with D unresolved. This CDR3 is 13 amino acids long. V was shortened by 6 bases and J by 0 bases, with 8 bases between the two germline ends. Germline assignment: CDR1 MNHEY and CDR2 SVGAGI.